The 25 T cell receptor beta chains presented below share a single source sample, sequenced in a study of shared clonotypes between healthy human individuals. The naive CD8 fraction comprised CD45RO-negative cells positively selected for CCR7 and excluded terminally differentiated effector memory CD45RA+ cells. The method was immunoSEQ multiplex PCR; TCRdb's version includes in-frame clones alone and lacks a portion of them. The sample consists of around 580,000 clones, 95% to 98% of them appearing once. Sequencing used naive CD8+ T cells sorted from blood. The origin of the receptors is a man younger than 45 in good health.

The genes are TRBV15 and TRBJ1-1, with D unclear. This CDR3 spans 14 amino acids. Trimming removed 4 bases at V and 1 base at J, with 10 bases between. Per the germline V gene, CDR1 is LNHNV and CDR2 is YYDKDF (reference sequence). The CDR3 DNA reads TGTGCCACCAGCACCCATGGGAGGAACACTGAAGCTTTCTTT. Translating it yields CATSTHGRNTEAFF.

A single count supports this clone. This chain links TRBV2 with TRBJ2-1; TRBD2 aligns across 7 bases. J was trimmed by 6 bases and V by 9 bases; bases with no gene match: 5. The CDR3 runs to 12 residues. Per germline, CDR1 SNHLY and CDR2 FYNNEI. The CDR3 here is CASGGEGNEQFF. The CDR3 coding sequence is TGTGCCAGTGGGGGGGAGGGCAATGAGCAGTTCTTC.

V gene TRBV7-6 combines with J gene TRBJ1-1; the match to TRBD1 covers 7 bases. The CDR3 extends over 14 amino acids. Germline lookup yields CDR1 SGHVS and CDR2 FNYEAQ. V lost 5 bases to trimming and J lost 0 bases; unmatched junction nucleotides: 3. CDR3 region: CASSPTGVNTEAFF. In DNA, the CDR3 is TGTGCCAGCAGCCCCACAGGGGTGAACACTGAAGCTTTCTTT.

J is TRBJ2-1 and V is TRBV27; the D is unclear. The CDR3 spans 13 residues. Looked up from germline, CDR1 is MNHEY and CDR2 is SMNVEV (reference sequence). V was shortened by 2 bases and J by 4 bases, with 6 bases between the two germline ends. The CDR3 nucleotides are TGTGCCAGCAGTTTAGAAGGGTACAATGAGCAGTTCTTC. It encodes CASSLEGYNEQFF.

The chain combines TRBV9 with TRBJ2-7; D gene ambiguous. Per germline, CDR1 SGDLS and CDR2 YYNGEE. The V end was cut by 2 bases, the J end by 4 bases, with 13 bases between. CDR3 length equals 14 residues. The CDR3 sequence is CASSVSSFGYEQYF. Written as DNA, the CDR3 is TGTGCCAGCAGCGTGTCCTCGTTCGGATACGAGCAGTACTTC.

V gene TRBV2 combines with J gene TRBJ2-7, with 7 bases matching TRBD1. CDR1 and CDR2 from the germline V gene are SNHLY and FYNNEI. The CDR3 covers 13 residues. V shed 10 bases and J 3 bases; nucleotides not matched to a gene: 9. CDR3 nucleotide sequence: TGTGCCACCCAGACAGGGCACGACTACGAGCAGTACTTC. Its translation is CATQTGHDYEQYF.

The chain joins TRBV27 to TRBJ2-3; 9 nucleotides line up with TRBD2. This CDR3 comprises 16 residues. Germline CDR1 MNHEY, CDR2 SMNVEV (reference sequence). V lost 8 bases to trimming and J lost 6 bases; unmatched junction nucleotides: 15. CDR3 bases: TGTGCCAGCGGATCCCTATTAGCGGGAGAAGGGGATACGCAGTATTTT. Encoded protein: CASGSLLAGEGDTQYF.

V is TRBV4-1 and J is TRBJ2-7; 9 nucleotides match TRBD1. Germline V gene data show CDR1 as MGHRA and CDR2 as YSYEKL. The junction had 5 bases not matched to a gene; V was cut back by 0 bases and J by 5 bases. The CDR3 consists of 15 residues. Here the CDR3 reads CASSQDYGTGNEQYF. The CDR3 DNA is TGCGCCAGCAGCCAAGATTATGGGACAGGGAACGAGCAGTACTTC.

The rearrangement links TRBV9 to TRBJ2-1; 8 bases match TRBD1. The CDR3 extends over 16 amino acids. Trimming removed 0 bases from V and 8 bases from J; junction bases left unmatched: 10. CDR1 and CDR2 from the germline V gene are SGDLS and YYNGEE. The CDR3 here is CASSVAIRDRSDEQFF. CDR3 in DNA: TGTGCCAGCAGCGTAGCTATAAGGGACAGGTCCGATGAGCAGTTCTTC.

The chain employs TRBV18 and TRBJ1-1; maybe TRBD1 (5 bases). The V gene's germline CDR1 is KGHSH and CDR2 LQKENI. V lost 6 bases and J lost 1, with 9 bases in between. The length of the CDR3 is 13 residues. The CDR3 sequence: CASSVTGNTEAFF. CDR3 in DNA: TGTGCCAGCTCCGTAACAGGGAACACTGAAGCTTTCTTT. The complete variable domain, with remaining parts taken from reference TRBV18 and TRBJ1-1, reads NAGVMQNPRHLVRRRGQEARLRCSPMKGHSHVYWYRQLPEEGLKFMVYLQKENIIDESGMPKERFSAEFPKEGPSILRIQQVVRGDSAAYFCASSVTGNTEAFFGQGTRLTVV.

This chain links TRBV6-4 with TRBJ2-1; tentatively, D is TRBD2 (6 bases). The CDR3 contains 15 residues. Per germline, CDR1 MRHNA and CDR2 SNTAGT. Trimming took off 9 bases at V and 0 bases at J, with 15 bases between the two ends. The CDR3 coding sequence is TGTGCCAGTCATAGGGACGGGAGCTCCTACAATGAGCAGTTCTTC. Its translation: CASHRDGSSYNEQFF.

V is TRBV27 and J is TRBJ1-1; D not resolved. V was clipped by 4 bases and J by 4 bases, with 4 bases between them. There are 11 residues in the CDR3. The V gene's germline CDR1 is MNHEY and CDR2 SMNVEV (reference sequence). As DNA, the CDR3 is TGTGCCAGCAGTTCGATCACTGAAGCTTTCTTT. It encodes CASSSITEAFF.

As concerns this clone: An end of the junction differs from the germline gene, which may be a read error. This sequence joins TRBV7-7 and TRBJ2-2; 14 nucleotides align to TRBD2. Germline values: CDR1 SSHAT, CDR2 FNYEAQ (reference sequence). The CDR3 is made up of 16 amino acids. As DNA, the CDR3 is TGTGCTAGCAGCGAGACTAGCGGGAGGGCCAACGGGGAGCTGTTTTTT. It is translated as CASSETSGRANGELFF. The full variable domain, rest sourced from reference TRBV7-7 and TRBJ2-2, is GAGVSQSPRYKVTKRGQDVTLRCDPISSHATLYWYQQALGQGPEFLTYFNYEAQPDKSGLPSDRFSAERPEGSISTLTIQRTEQRDSAMYRCASSETSGRANGELFFGEGSRLTVL.

V is TRBV11-2 and J is TRBJ1-3, with D tentatively TRBD1 (6 bases). The CDR3 consists of 13 residues. Germline assignment: CDR1 SGHAT and CDR2 FQNNGV. V lost 6 bases, J lost 9 bases, and 15 bases lay in between. The CDR3 bases are TGTGCCAGCAGTTTACAGGGTATGGGCACCATATATTTT. This gives the protein CASSLQGMGTIYF. Full variable domain (outside the CDR3, taken from reference TRBV11-2 and TRBJ1-3): EAGVAQSPRYKIIEKRQSVAFWCNPISGHATLYWYQQILGQGPKLLIQFQNNGVVDDSQLPKDRFSAERLKGVDSTLKIQPAKLEDSAVYLCASSLQGMGTIYFGEGSWLTVV.

The rearrangement links TRBV5-1 to TRBJ2-1; D possibly corresponds to TRBD1 (5 bases). The CDR3 runs to 13 residues. Trimming cost V 4 bases and J 9 bases, with 14 bases left between them. Germline lookup yields CDR1 SGHRS and CDR2 YFSETQ. The CDR3 loop is CASSRNRQSEQFF. For the CDR3, the DNA is TGCGCCAGCAGCCGGAACAGGCAGTCTGAGCAGTTCTTC. The entire variable domain, with the rest obtained from reference TRBV5-1 and TRBJ2-1, is as follows: KAGVTQTPRYLIKTRGQQVTLSCSPISGHRSVSWYQQTPGQGLQFLFEYFSETQRNKGNFPGRFSGRQFSNSRSEMNVSTLELGDSALYLCASSRNRQSEQFFGPGTRLTVL.

This chain uses TRBV6-5 with TRBJ2-2; 10 positions agree with TRBD1. V shed 6 bases, J shed 7 bases, and the junction held 8 bases outside the gene matches. This CDR3 comprises 15 residues. Germline CDR1 MNHEY, CDR2 SVGAGI. CDR3: CASSPGTGEGGELFF. The DNA for the CDR3 is TGTGCCAGCAGCCCCGGGACAGGGGAGGGCGGGGAGCTGTTTTTT.

The chain carries TRBV5-1 and TRBJ2-7; D unclear. Germline V lookup: CDR1 SGHRS, CDR2 YFSETQ. CDR3 length: 15 residues. The V and J ends lost 2 bases and 5 bases respectively, with 17 bases between them. The CDR3 region is CASSLGQRPLDEQYF. In DNA, the CDR3 is TGCGCCAGCAGCTTAGGGCAGCGCCCCCTCGACGAGCAGTACTTC.

This clone was counted once. The chain uses TRBV7-8 and TRBJ2-7, with a possible D match to TRBD1 (6 bases). In germline, CDR1 is SGHVS, CDR2 FQNEAQ. The V end was cut by 6 bases, the J end by 2 bases, with 20 bases between. The CDR3 is made up of 16 amino acids. The CDR3 is CASSHPVGAQPYEQYF. DNA for the CDR3: TGTGCCAGCAGTCACCCAGTGGGGGCCCAACCCTACGAGCAGTACTTC. The whole variable domain, remainder taken from reference TRBV7-8 and TRBJ2-7, is GAGVSQSPRYKVAKRGQDVALRCDPISGHVSLFWYQQALGQGPEFLTYFQNEAQLDKSGLPSDRFFAERPEGSVSTLKIQRTQQEDSAVYLCASSHPVGAQPYEQYFGPGTRLTVT.

This chain uses TRBV10-2 with TRBJ2-7, with TRBD2 matching 9 bases. V lost 2 bases, J lost 3 bases, and 5 bases stayed unmatched. Germline CDR1 and CDR2: WSHSY and SAAADI. The CDR3 length is 15 residues. The CDR3 sequence is CASSEGVAGVYEQYF. In DNA form, the CDR3 reads TGCGCCAGCAGTGAGGGTGTAGCGGGGGTCTACGAGCAGTACTTC.

The V call is TRBV7-9, the J call TRBJ2-7, with TRBD1 matching 9 bases. Germline values: CDR1 SEHNR, CDR2 FQNEAQ (reference sequence). The ends lost 7 bases at V and 9 bases at J; junction bases unmatched: 19. CDR3 length: 16 residues. The CDR3 DNA reads as TGTGCCAGCACCGGGCGGGGACAGGGTACCCTACGAGGGCAGTACTTC. As protein: CASTGRGQGTLRGQYF.

The chain links TRBV9 to TRBJ2-5; a weak D match, TRBD1 (6 bases). The V and J ends lost 0 bases and 2 bases respectively, with 11 bases between them. Germline CDR1 SGDLS, CDR2 YYNGEE. This CDR3 is 15 amino acids long. The CDR3 sequence: CASSVEDSYQETQYF. As DNA, the CDR3 is TGTGCCAGCAGCGTAGAGGACAGTTATCAAGAGACCCAGTACTTC.

The chain employs TRBV29-1 and TRBJ1-1, with 9 bases lining up with TRBD1. Germline assignment: CDR1 SQVTM and CDR2 ANQGSEA. Unmatched junction bases numbered 6, after V lost 5 bases and J lost 5 bases. There are 13 residues in the CDR3. CDR3 amino acids: CSVYRTGDTEAFF. The CDR3 DNA follows: TGCAGCGTTTATAGGACAGGGGATACTGAAGCTTTCTTT.

CDR3 in amino acids: CASSLLGDSYEQYF. The CDR3 DNA follows: TGTGCCAGCAGCCTCTTGGGGGACAGCTACGAGCAGTACTTC. This chain uses TRBV7-7 with TRBJ2-7; 7 nucleotides align to TRBD1. The CDR3 has 14 residues. In germline, CDR1 is SSHAT, CDR2 FNYEAQ (reference sequence). With V trimmed by 5 bases and J by 3 bases, 7 bases remained unmatched.

The gene calls are TRBV29-1 and TRBJ2-1, with 14 bases fitting TRBD2. The CDR3 runs 16 residues. Germline CDR1 reads SQVTM; CDR2 reads ANQGSEA. With V trimmed by 3 bases and J by 4 bases, 5 bases remained unmatched. The CDR3 sequence is CSVEGLAGAGYNEQFF. CDR3 in DNA: TGCAGCGTTGAGGGACTAGCGGGAGCAGGGTACAATGAGCAGTTCTTC.

The V and J genes are TRBV13 and TRBJ2-3, with 12 bases lining up with TRBD2. This CDR3 comprises 18 residues. Germline V gene data show CDR1 as PRHDT and CDR2 as FYEKMQ (reference sequence). The V and J ends lost 6 bases and 3 bases, in that order; junction bases with no gene match: 13. The CDR3 DNA is TGTGCCAGCAGTCCCACCCGACTAGCGGGAGTCAAAACAGATACGCAGTATTTT. Its translation is CASSPTRLAGVKTDTQYF. The variable domain in full, completed from reference TRBV13 and TRBJ2-3, reads AAGVIQSPRHLIKEKRETATLKCYPIPRHDTVYWYQQGPGQDPQFLISFYEKMQSDKGSIPDRFSAQQFSDYHSELNMSSLELGDSALYFCASSPTRLAGVKTDTQYFGPGTRLTVL.